The rows below give T cell receptor beta chains drawn from one sample of a study of neurological immune-mediated disorders. TCRdb reprocessed the 5' RACE reads via MiXCR and lists one record per CDR3 protein. The data hold 65,000 to 75,000 distinct CDR3 sequences, with roughly 5% observed a single time. Material for sequencing was PBMCs. These receptors all come from a human donor with multiple sclerosis. The donor label of this sample is uncertain. Both conserved end residues are part of each CDR3. A D gene is named only where the DNA matches it firmly. Clone size, where shown, is once, few, many, or a class for clones that have expanded.

clone_size,d_call,j_call,v_call,cdr3_aa,cdr3_nt
many,.,TRBJ1-3,TRBV6-5,CASSYSGTAGNTIYF,TGTGCCAGCAGTTACTCAGGGACCGCTGGAAACACCATATATTTT
many,TRBD1,TRBJ2-7,TRBV20-1,CSARHGQGEDEQYF,TGCAGTGCTAGGCACGGACAGGGGGAAGACGAGCAGTACTTC
many,.,TRBJ2-1,TRBV5-1,CASSLEHDNEQFF,TGCGCCAGCAGCTTGGAACACGACAATGAGCAGTTCTTC
many,TRBD1,TRBJ1-2,TRBV15,CATSRDGGTVHGYTF,TGTGCCACCAGCAGAGATGGAGGGACAGTCCATGGCTACACCTTC
many,.,TRBJ1-1,TRBV5-6,CASSLEGWTGNTEAFF,TGTGCCAGCAGCTTGGAAGGCTGGACGGGGAACACTGAAGCTTTCTTT
many,.,TRBJ1-5,TRBV28,CASSLPSNQPQHF,TGTGCCAGCAGTTTACCGAGCAATCAGCCCCAGCATTTT
.,.,TRBJ2-1,TRBV5-5,CASSSSGVNEQFF,TGTGCCAGCAGCTCTTCAGGGGTCAATGAGCAGTTCTTC
many,.,TRBJ2-1,TRBV5-1,CASSLTLYEQFF,TGCGCCAGCAGCTTGACTCTCTATGAGCAGTTCTTC
many,.,TRBJ2-3,TRBV5-1,CASSVPGDLSTDTQYF,TGCGCCAGCAGCGTTCCAGGAGATTTGAGCACAGATACGCAGTATTTT
many,.,TRBJ1-1,TRBV5-1,CASSLLDTEAFF,TGCGCCAGCAGCTTACTGGACACTGAAGCTTTCTTT
many,TRBD1,TRBJ1-2,TRBV7-9,CASSLQGDGYTF,TGTGCCAGCAGCTTACAGGGGGATGGCTACACCTTC
many,TRBD1,TRBJ1-2,TRBV20-1,CSARPGQLNYGYTF,TGCAGTGCTAGACCGGGACAGTTGAACTATGGCTACACCTTC
many,.,TRBJ1-6,TRBV12-3/TRBV12-4,CASSGTPAPLHF,TGTGCCAGCAGCGGGACACCCGCACCCCTCCACTTT
.,.,TRBJ1-5,TRBV7-9,CASSLGGSGNQPQHF,TGTGCCAGCAGCTTAGGGGGAAGTGGCAATCAGCCCCAGCATTTT
many,.,TRBJ1-1,TRBV20-1,CSAREDRNTEAFF,TGCAGTGCTAGAGAGGACAGGAACACTGAAGCTTTCTTT